These T cell receptor beta chains were read from a single sample in a study of blood T cell repertoires in COVID-19. Clones were sequenced by immunoSEQ multiplex PCR, and TCRdb holds only the in-frame ones, with some missing. The table shows approximately 220,000 clones, with around 80% occurring only once. The sample comprised peripheral blood. These receptors all come from a woman in her fifties or sixties who had recovered from COVID-19. The CDR3 runs from the conserved cysteine through the conserved F or W. A D gene is named only where the DNA matches it firmly. Size is omitted from some rows. Given values are once, few, many or a class for expanded clones.

. | TRBJ1-2 | TRBV6-5 | . | CASSPHQGMNYGYTF | TGTGCCAGCAGCCCCCATCAGGGGATGAACTATGGCTACACCTTC
. | TRBJ1-1 | TRBV12-3/TRBV12-4 | . | CASSLNHNTEAFF | TGTGCCAGCAGTTTAAATCATAACACTGAAGCTTTCTTT
. | TRBJ1-1 | TRBV5-4 | . | CASSFGGPETEAFF | TGTGCCAGCAGCTTCGGGGGGCCGGAGACTGAAGCTTTCTTT
TRBD1 | TRBJ2-7 | TRBV6-5 | . | CASSSGQGHSYEQYF | TGTGCCAGCAGCTCGGGACAGGGCCACTCCTACGAGCAGTACTTC
. | TRBJ1-1 | TRBV2 | once | CASRGDISIYPMNTEAFF | TGTGCCAGCAGGGGGGACATTTCAATTTACCCAATGAACACTGAAGCTTTCTTT
. | TRBJ1-2 | TRBV9 | few | CASSVGGGGDGYTF | TGTGCCAGCAGCGTAGGAGGCGGGGGCGATGGCTACACCTTC
. | TRBJ2-7 | TRBV4-2 | medium-sized | CASSQDFSSSYEQYF | TGTGCCAGCAGCCAAGATTTTTCTAGCTCCTACGAGCAGTACTTC
TRBD1 | TRBJ2-1 | TRBV7-3 | . | CASSSRTGHEQFF | TGTGCCAGCAGCTCGAGGACAGGCCATGAGCAGTTCTTC
. | TRBJ1-2 | TRBV30 | . | CAWTPPWGGGYGYTF | TGTGCCTGGACGCCCCCTTGGGGGGGCGGCTATGGCTACACCTTC
. | TRBJ1-1 | TRBV6-1 | . | CASSEIRDYTEAFF | TGTGCCAGCAGTGAAATCCGGGACTACACTGAAGCTTTCTTT
TRBD1 | TRBJ2-7 | TRBV7-8 | few | CASSSGQGAEQYF | TGTGCCAGCAGCTCGGGACAGGGGGCCGAGCAGTACTTC
. | TRBJ2-3 | TRBV4-1 | . | CASSQFGAGPSSNTQYF | TGCGCCAGCAGCCAATTTGGGGCGGGACCTTCCTCAAATACGCAGTATTTT
. | TRBJ1-2 | TRBV6-5 | . | CASSYRNYGYTF | TGTGCCAGCAGTTACCGTAACTATGGCTACACCTTC
TRBD1 | TRBJ2-7 | TRBV2 | . | CASSASWDRVGEQYF | TGTGCCAGCAGTGCTTCGTGGGACAGGGTCGGCGAGCAGTACTTC
. | TRBJ1-5 | TRBV6-1 | . | CASSESPLSNQPQHF | TGTGCCAGCAGTGAGTCGCCACTTAGCAATCAGCCCCAGCATTTT
. | TRBJ2-3 | TRBV5-1 | . | CASSIESSTDTQYF | TGCGCCAGCAGCATCGAGAGCAGCACAGATACGCAGTATTTT
TRBD2 | TRBJ2-2 | TRBV2 | . | CASKNRLAGNTGELFF | TGTGCCAGCAAGAACAGACTAGCGGGGAACACCGGGGAGCTGTTTTTT
. | TRBJ1-2 | TRBV12-5 | . | CASGLVVTEANYGYTF | TGTGCTAGTGGTTTGGTAGTAACGGAGGCCAACTATGGCTACACCTTC
TRBD1 | TRBJ2-7 | TRBV9 | . | CASSVTGEYEQYF | TGTGCCAGCAGCGTGACAGGGGAATACGAGCAGTACTTC
. | TRBJ2-7 | TRBV6-2/TRBV6-3 | . | CASSRLTGRLYEQYF | TGTGCCAGCAGTCGATTGACAGGCCGGCTCTACGAGCAGTACTTC
. | TRBJ2-7 | TRBV9 | . | CASSVSQSYEQYF | TGTGCCAGCAGCGTAAGTCAGTCCTACGAGCAGTACTTC
TRBD1 | TRBJ2-1 | TRBV5-4 | . | CASRGRDRAQYNEQFF | TGTGCCAGCAGGGGGAGGGACAGGGCCCAATACAATGAGCAGTTCTTC
TRBD2 | TRBJ2-1 | TRBV18 | once | CASSPGGGNEQFF | TGTGCCAGCTCCCCGGGGGGAGGCAATGAGCAGTTCTTC
. | TRBJ1-1 | TRBV27 | once | CASRLTPGQNTEAFF | TGTGCCAGCAGACTCACCCCAGGACAGAACACTGAAGCTTTCTTT
. | TRBJ1-2 | TRBV4-2 | . | CASSQEGAGAIGYTF | TGTGCCAGCAGCCAAGAGGGAGCAGGGGCAATTGGCTACACCTTC
TRBD1 | TRBJ1-4 | TRBV19 | . | CASSTGTGGDEKLFF | TGTGCCAGTAGTACGGGGACAGGGGGCGATGAAAAACTGTTTTTT
TRBD2 | TRBJ2-3 | TRBV18 | . | CASSPERGSTDTQYF | TGTGCCAGCTCACCGGAGCGGGGGAGCACAGATACGCAGTATTTT
. | TRBJ1-6 | TRBV11-2 | once | CASSLVPGLYNSPLHF | TGTGCCAGCAGCTTAGTTCCAGGGCTCTATAATTCACCCCTCCACTTT
. | TRBJ1-2 | TRBV6-5 | . | CASSYHGTPPVGYTF | TGTGCCAGCAGTTACCACGGGACACCCCCGGTTGGCTACACCTTC
. | TRBJ2-5 | TRBV7-2 | . | CASTFYRGGEETQYF | TGTGCCAGCACCTTTTATAGGGGGGGTGAGGAGACCCAGTACTTC
TRBD2 | TRBJ2-7 | TRBV9 | . | CASSLGLAGGAYEQYF | TGTGCCAGCAGCTTGGGACTAGCGGGGGGCGCCTACGAGCAGTACTTC
. | TRBJ1-5 | TRBV19 | . | CGAAARAPNQPQHF | TGTGGCGCGGCGGCGAGGGCGCCAAATCAGCCCCAGCATTTT
. | TRBJ2-7 | TRBV21-1 | . | CASSLSGQGRDEQYF | TGTGCCAGCAGCCTTTCCGGACAGGGGAGGGACGAGCAGTACTTC
. | TRBJ1-4 | TRBV2 | . | CASSEWRGLNEKLFF | TGTGCCAGCAGTGAATGGCGTGGACTCAATGAAAAACTGTTTTTT
. | TRBJ2-7 | TRBV6-2/TRBV6-3 | . | CASSYSLTMAYEQYF | TGTGCCAGCAGTTACTCGTTGACAATGGCCTACGAGCAGTACTTC
. | TRBJ2-7 | TRBV3-1/TRBV3-2 | . | CASSLSGNQYF | TGCGCCAGCAGCCTTTCCGGGAATCAGTACTTC